This T cell receptor beta chain appears in the sequencing data of a study of human T cells and chemical hapten exposure. Overall study context: Recorded diagnoses among the mostly female patients were alopecia areata, totalis or universalis.

This clonotype was counted only a few times. Single cDNA molecules in the library carried unique molecular identifiers attached during preparation. TCRdb passed the RACE reads through MiXCR, listing each CDR3 protein once. The data show approximately 85,000 distinct CDR3 sequences, about 9.4% seen once. Time point noted: patch test 2, 6 weeks after DPC sensitization. Indicated treatment: therapeutic diphenylcyclopropenone sensitization with weekly scalp DPC. This CDR3 is 14 amino acids long. The ends were cut back, 0 bases at V and 3 bases at J, with 8 bases in the middle. Germline values: CDR1 SGHRS, CDR2 YFSETQ.

The receptor was isolated from a woman aged 25 to 39 with alopecia areata. Some clones in this sample may be carry-over from other donors' samples. The chain combines TRBV5-1 with TRBJ2-3, with a weak D call TRBD2 (5 bases). The sequencing used whole blood, collected in connection with sensitization to the hapten diphenylcyclopropenone (DPC). The CDR3 here is CASSLAGDTDTQYF. CDR3 bases: TGCGCCAGCAGCTTGGCCGGGGATACAGATACGCAGTATTTT.